The 8 T cell receptor beta chains below come from one sample, sequenced in a study of cytomegalovirus exposure and HLA in healthy donors (dated by TCRdb to the late 2010s). Receptor amplification or capture employed the immunoSEQ multiplex PCR assay. TCRdb obtained this table from immuneACCESS and retained in-frame rearrangements with V and J assigned. These tables miss some clones; where compared with another copy, unresolved V genes account for less than half of the shortfall, and the remainder is unexplained. Counted in this sample were 200,000 to 250,000 clones; about nine tenths of them appeared once. The ten largest account for 2% to 2.5% of the sample. Material for sequencing was PBMCs. The source of these receptors is a woman under 30 in good health and CMV-seropositive.

The chain recombines TRBV11-2 with TRBJ2-7; the D gene is possibly TRBD2 (7 bases). Per germline, CDR1 SGHAT and CDR2 FQNNGV. V dropped 3 bases and J dropped 4 bases, with 13 bases sitting between them. CDR3 length: 14 amino acids. CDR3: CASSLGGGWYEQYF. DNA for the CDR3: TGTGCCAGCAGCTTGGGCGGGGGCTGGTACGAGCAGTACTTC.

The chain links TRBV27 to TRBJ2-1; D is unclear. V lost 2 bases and J 5 bases, leaving 7 bases between the germline ends. The CDR3 runs to 13 residues. Germline V gives CDR1 MNHEY, CDR2 SMNVEV (reference sequence). The CDR3 nucleotides read TGTGCCAGCAGTTTAAACACCAACAATGAGCAGTTCTTC. Its protein product is CASSLNTNNEQFF.

The chain is built from TRBV7-3 and TRBJ2-1; D not resolved. V lost 3 bases and J lost 3, with 6 bases in between. Germline assignment: CDR1 SGHTA and CDR2 FQGTGA. The CDR3 runs to 13 residues. This CDR3 reads CASSLTIYNEQFF. CDR3 coding DNA: TGTGCCAGCAGCTTGACAATCTACAATGAGCAGTTCTTC.

The chain carries TRBV19 and TRBJ1-2, with D possibly TRBD1 on 5 matching bases. The V end lost 7 bases, the J end lost 6 bases, and 12 bases lay between the germline ends. Germline V gene lookup returns CDR1 LNHDA and CDR2 SQIVND (reference sequence). The CDR3 runs 12 residues. The CDR3 DNA sequence: TGTGCCAGTACGGCAGGAGGGGATGGCTACACCTTC. It yields the protein CASTAGGDGYTF.

The rearrangement uses TRBV2 and TRBJ2-7; TRBD1 aligns across 9 bases. This CDR3 contains 14 residues. The V segment lost 8 bases and the J segment 1 base; nucleotides outside the gene matches: 6. From germline, CDR1 is SNHLY and CDR2 FYNNEI. The CDR3 DNA reads as TGTGCCAGCCGTACAGGGGGCGCATCCTACGAGCAGTACTTC. Translation: CASRTGGASYEQYF.

The chain employs TRBV28 and TRBJ2-7; 8 bases agree with TRBD2. Germline V CDR1 and CDR2: MDHEN, SYDVKM. With 2 bases clipped from V and 4 bases from J, the junction kept 13 bases outside the gene matches. The CDR3 runs 17 residues. CDR3 region: CASSLRLGGGGSYEQYF. In nucleotides, the CDR3 is TGTGCCAGCAGTTTACGTCTCGGGGGGGGAGGCTCATACGAGCAGTACTTC.

The CDR3 DNA reads TGTGCCAGCAGTCCGTCGCAGGCCGCAGATACGCAGTATTTT. Protein: CASSPSQAADTQYF. This chain uses TRBV2 with TRBJ2-3; no reliable D call. This CDR3 spans 14 amino acids. Per the germline V gene, CDR1 is SNHLY and CDR2 is FYNNEI. The V end lost 5 bases, the J end lost 4 bases, and 13 bases lay between the germline ends.

The V call is TRBV27, the J call TRBJ2-6, with D maybe TRBD2 (5 bases). Germline CDR1 and CDR2: MNHEY and SMNVEV (reference sequence). V lost 3 bases to trimming and J lost 1 base, with 7 bases between them. The CDR3 runs to 15 residues. As DNA, the CDR3 is TGTGCCAGCAGTTTCCGGGATTCTGGGGCCAACGTCCTGACTTTC. Translated: CASSFRDSGANVLTF.